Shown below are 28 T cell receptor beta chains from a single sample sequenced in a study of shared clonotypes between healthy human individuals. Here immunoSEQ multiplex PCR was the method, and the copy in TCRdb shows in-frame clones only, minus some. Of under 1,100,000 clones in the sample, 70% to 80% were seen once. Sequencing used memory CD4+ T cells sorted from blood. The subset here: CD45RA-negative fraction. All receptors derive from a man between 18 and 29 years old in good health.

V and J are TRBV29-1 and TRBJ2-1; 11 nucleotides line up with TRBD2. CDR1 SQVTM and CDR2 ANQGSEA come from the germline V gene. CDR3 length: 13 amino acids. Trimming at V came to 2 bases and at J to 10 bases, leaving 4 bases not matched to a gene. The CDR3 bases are TGCAGCGTTGAATATTGGACTAGCGGGGAGCAGTTCTTC. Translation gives CSVEYWTSGEQFF.

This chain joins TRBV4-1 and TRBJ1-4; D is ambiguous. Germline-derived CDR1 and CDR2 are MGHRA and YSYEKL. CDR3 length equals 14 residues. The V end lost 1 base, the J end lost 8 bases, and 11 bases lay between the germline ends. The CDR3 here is CASSQGAGGEKLFF. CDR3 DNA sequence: TGCGCCAGCAGCCAAGGGGCAGGAGGCGAAAAACTGTTTTTT.

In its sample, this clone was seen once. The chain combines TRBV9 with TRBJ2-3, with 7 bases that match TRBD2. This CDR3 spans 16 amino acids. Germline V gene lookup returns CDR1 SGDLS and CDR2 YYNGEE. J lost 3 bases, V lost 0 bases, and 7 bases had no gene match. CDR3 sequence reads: CASSVVSGASTDTQYF. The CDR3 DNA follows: TGTGCCAGCAGCGTAGTCAGCGGGGCAAGTACAGATACGCAGTATTTT.

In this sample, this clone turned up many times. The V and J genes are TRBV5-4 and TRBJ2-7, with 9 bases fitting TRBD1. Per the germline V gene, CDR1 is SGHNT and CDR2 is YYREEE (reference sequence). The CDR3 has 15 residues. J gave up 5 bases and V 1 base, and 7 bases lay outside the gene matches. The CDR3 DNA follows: TGTGCCAGCAGCTTGCCCGGGACAGGGATCAACGAGCAGTACTTC. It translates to CASSLPGTGINEQYF.

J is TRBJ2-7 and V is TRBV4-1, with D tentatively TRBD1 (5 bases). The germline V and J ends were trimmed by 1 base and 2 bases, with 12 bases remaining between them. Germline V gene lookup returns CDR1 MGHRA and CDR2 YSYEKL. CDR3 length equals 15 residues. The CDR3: CASSQVGPGPYEQYF. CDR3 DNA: TGCGCCAGCAGCCAAGTTGGTCCAGGGCCCTACGAGCAGTACTTC.

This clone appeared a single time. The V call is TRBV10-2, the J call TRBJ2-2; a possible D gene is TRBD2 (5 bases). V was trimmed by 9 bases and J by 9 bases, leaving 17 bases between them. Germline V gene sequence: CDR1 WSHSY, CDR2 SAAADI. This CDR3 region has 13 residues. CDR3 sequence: CASGLTMDRELFF. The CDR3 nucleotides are TGCGCCAGTGGACTGACAATGGACCGGGAGCTGTTTTTT.

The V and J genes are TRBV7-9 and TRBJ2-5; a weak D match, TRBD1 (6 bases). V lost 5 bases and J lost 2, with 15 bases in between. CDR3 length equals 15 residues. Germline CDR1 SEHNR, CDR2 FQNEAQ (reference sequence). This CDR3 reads CASSKNTGPQETQYF. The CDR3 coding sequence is TGTGCCAGCAGCAAAAATACAGGGCCACAAGAGACCCAGTACTTC. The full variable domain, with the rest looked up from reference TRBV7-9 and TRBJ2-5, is DTGVSQNPRHKITKRGQNVTFRCDPISEHNRLYWYRQTLGQGPEFLTYFQNEAQLEKSRLLSDRFSAERPKGSFSTLEIQRTEQGDSAMYLCASSKNTGPQETQYFGPGTRLLVL.

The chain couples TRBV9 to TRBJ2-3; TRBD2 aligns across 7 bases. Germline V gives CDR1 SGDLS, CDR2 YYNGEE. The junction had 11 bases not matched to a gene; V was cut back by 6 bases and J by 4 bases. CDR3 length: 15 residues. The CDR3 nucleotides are TGTGCCAGCACGACGACTAGCCGGGAAGCAGATACGCAGTATTTT. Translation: CASTTTSREADTQYF. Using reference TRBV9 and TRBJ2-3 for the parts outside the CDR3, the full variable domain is DSGVTQTPKHLITATGQRVTLRCSPRSGDLSVYWYQQSLDQGLQFLIQYYNGEERAKGNILERFSAQQFPDLHSELNLSSLELGDSALYFCASTTTSREADTQYFGPGTRLTVL.

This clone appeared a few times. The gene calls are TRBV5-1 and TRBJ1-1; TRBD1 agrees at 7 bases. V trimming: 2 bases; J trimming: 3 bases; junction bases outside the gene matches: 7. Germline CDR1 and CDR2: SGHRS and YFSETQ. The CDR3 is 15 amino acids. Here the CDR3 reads CASSFTGAGDTEAFF. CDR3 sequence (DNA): TGCGCCAGCAGCTTCACAGGGGCGGGAGACACTGAAGCTTTCTTT.

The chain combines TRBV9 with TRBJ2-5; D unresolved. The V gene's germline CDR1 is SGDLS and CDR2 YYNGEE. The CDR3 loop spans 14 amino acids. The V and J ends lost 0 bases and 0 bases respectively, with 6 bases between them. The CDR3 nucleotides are TGTGCCAGCAGCGTAGGAGAGTACCAAGAGACCCAGTACTTC. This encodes CASSVGEYQETQYF.

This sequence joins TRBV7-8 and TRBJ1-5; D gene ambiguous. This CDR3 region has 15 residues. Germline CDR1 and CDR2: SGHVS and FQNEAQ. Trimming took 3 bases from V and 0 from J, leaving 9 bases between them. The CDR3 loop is CASSFGTYSNQPQHF. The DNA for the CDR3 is TGTGCCAGCAGCTTCGGCACCTATAGCAATCAGCCCCAGCATTTT.

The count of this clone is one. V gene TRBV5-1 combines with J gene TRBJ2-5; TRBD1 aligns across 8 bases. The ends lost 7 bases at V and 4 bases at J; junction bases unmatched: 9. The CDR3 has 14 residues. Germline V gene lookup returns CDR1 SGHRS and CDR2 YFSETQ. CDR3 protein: CASRTGKLVETQYF. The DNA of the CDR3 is TGCGCCAGCCGGACAGGGAAGTTGGTAGAGACCCAGTACTTC.

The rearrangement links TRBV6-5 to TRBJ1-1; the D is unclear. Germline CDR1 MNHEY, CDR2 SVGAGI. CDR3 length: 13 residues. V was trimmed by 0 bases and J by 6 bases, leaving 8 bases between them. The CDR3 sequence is CASSYSMGSEAFF. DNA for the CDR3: TGTGCCAGCAGTTACTCCATGGGTTCTGAAGCTTTCTTT.

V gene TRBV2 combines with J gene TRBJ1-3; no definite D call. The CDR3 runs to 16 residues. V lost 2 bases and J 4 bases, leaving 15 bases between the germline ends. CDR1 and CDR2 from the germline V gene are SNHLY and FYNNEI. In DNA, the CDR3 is TGTGCCAGCAGTGAAATAGACCCTAGAGCCGGAAACACCATATATTTT. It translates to CASSEIDPRAGNTIYF.

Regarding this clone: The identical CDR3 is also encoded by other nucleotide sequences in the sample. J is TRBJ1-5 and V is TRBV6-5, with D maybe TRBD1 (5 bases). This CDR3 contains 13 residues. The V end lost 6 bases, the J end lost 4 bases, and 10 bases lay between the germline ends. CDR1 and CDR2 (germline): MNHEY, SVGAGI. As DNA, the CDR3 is TGTGCCAGCAGCTGGGGGGGGAATCAGCCCCAGCATTTT. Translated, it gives CASSWGGNQPQHF.

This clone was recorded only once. This CDR3 reads CASSVGPDGSYEQYF. For the CDR3, the DNA is TGTGCCAGCAGCGTAGGCCCAGACGGTTCCTACGAGCAGTACTTC. The V call is TRBV9, the J call TRBJ2-7; D remains unclear. This CDR3 comprises 15 residues. Between the trimmed V and J ends, which lost 0 bases and 1 base, there was a span of 11 bases. Germline V gives CDR1 SGDLS, CDR2 YYNGEE.

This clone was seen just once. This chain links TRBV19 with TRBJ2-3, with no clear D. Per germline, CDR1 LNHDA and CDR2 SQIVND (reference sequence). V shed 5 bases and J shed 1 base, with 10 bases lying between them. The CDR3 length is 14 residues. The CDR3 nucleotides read TGTGCCAGTAGTGCCCGCGGACGCACAGATACGCAGTATTTT. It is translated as CASSARGRTDTQYF.

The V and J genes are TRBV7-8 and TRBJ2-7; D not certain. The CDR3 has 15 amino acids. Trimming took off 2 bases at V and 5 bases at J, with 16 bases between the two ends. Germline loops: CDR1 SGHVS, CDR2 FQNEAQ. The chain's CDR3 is CASSLRDAGLNEQYF. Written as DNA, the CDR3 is TGTGCCAGCAGCTTAAGAGATGCAGGTCTGAACGAGCAGTACTTC.

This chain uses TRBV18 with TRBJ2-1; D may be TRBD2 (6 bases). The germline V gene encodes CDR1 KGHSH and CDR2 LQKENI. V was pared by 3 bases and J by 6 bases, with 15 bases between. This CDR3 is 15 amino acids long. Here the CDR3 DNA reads TGTGCCAGCTCACCCCAAGCTAATAGCGGCAATGAGCAGTTCTTC. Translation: CASSPQANSGNEQFF.

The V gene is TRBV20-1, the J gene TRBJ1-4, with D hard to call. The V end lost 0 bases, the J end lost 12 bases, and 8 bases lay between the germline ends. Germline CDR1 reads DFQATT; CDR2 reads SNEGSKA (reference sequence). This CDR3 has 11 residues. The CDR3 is CSAREERELFF. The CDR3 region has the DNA TGCAGTGCTAGAGAGGAAAGGGAACTGTTTTTT.

CDR3 amino acids: CASSRRVAAGADEQFF. The CDR3 coding sequence is TGCGCCAGCAGCCGAAGGGTAGCGGCCGGGGCGGATGAGCAGTTCTTC. This chain uses TRBV4-1 with TRBJ2-1, with D perhaps matching TRBD2 (6 bases). The CDR3 has 16 residues. Trimming removed 4 bases from V and 8 bases from J, with 21 bases in between. CDR1 and CDR2 (germline): MGHRA, YSYEKL.

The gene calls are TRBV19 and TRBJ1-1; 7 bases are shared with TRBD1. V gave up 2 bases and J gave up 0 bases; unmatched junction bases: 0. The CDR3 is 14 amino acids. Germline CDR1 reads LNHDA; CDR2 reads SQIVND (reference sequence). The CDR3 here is CASSIQGVNTEAFF. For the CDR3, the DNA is TGTGCCAGTAGTATACAGGGGGTGAACACTGAAGCTTTCTTT.

The CDR3 DNA reads TGTGCCAGTAGTCCCACCCGCGGGAACACTGAAGCTTTCTTT. It encodes CASSPTRGNTEAFF. This chain joins TRBV19 and TRBJ1-1; no firm D call. The germline V gene encodes CDR1 LNHDA and CDR2 SQIVND (reference sequence). CDR3 length: 14 residues. Trimming removed 5 bases at V and 1 base at J, with 11 bases between. The whole variable domain, remainder taken from reference TRBV19 and TRBJ1-1, is DGGITQSPKYLFRKEGQNVTLSCEQNLNHDAMYWYRQDPGQGLRLIYYSQIVNDFQKGDIAEGYSVSREKKESFPLTVTSAQKNPTAFYLCASSPTRGNTEAFFGQGTRLTVV.

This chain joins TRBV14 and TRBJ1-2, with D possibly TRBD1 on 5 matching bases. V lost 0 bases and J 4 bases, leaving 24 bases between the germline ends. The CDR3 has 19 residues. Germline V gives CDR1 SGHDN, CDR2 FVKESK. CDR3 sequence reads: CASSQDGFGAYLAGYGYTF. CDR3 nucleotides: TGTGCCAGCAGCCAAGATGGTTTCGGGGCCTACTTGGCGGGCTATGGCTACACCTTC.

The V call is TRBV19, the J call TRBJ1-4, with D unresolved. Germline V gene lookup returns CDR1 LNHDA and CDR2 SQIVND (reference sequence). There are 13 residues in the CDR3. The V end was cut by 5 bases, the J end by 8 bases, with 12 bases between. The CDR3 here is CASSPPEREKLFF. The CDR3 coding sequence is TGTGCCAGTAGTCCACCCGAGCGAGAAAAACTGTTTTTT.

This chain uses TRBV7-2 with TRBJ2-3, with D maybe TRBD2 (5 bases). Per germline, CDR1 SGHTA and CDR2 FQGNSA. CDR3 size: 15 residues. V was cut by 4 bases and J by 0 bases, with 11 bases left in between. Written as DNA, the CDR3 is TGTGCCAGCAGCTACGTAGCGTATAGCACAGATACGCAGTATTTT. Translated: CASSYVAYSTDTQYF.

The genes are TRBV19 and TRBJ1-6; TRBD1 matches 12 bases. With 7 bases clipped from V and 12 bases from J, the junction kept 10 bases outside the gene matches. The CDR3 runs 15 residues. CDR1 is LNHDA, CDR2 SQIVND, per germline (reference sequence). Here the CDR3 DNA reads TGTGCCAGTACTTCCGGGACAGGGGGCATCGGACCCCTCCACTTT. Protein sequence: CASTSGTGGIGPLHF.

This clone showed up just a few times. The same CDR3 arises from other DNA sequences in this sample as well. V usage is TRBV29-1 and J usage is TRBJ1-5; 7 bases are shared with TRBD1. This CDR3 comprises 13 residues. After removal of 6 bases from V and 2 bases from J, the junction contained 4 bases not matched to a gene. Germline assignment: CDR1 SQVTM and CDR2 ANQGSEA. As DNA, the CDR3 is TGCAGCGTGAGACAGGGTGGCAATCAGCCCCAGCATTTT. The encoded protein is CSVRQGGNQPQHF.